This T cell receptor (beta chain) is drawn from a study of T cells after yellow fever vaccination. Remarks on this clonotype: The target antigen is unknown.

General study findings and limits: Clones from primary vaccination mostly reappeared after the booster (over 95% CD4, under 90% CD8).

Trimming removed 8 bases from V and 5 bases from J, with 19 bases in between. This CDR3 is built from 14 residues. Germline V gene data show CDR1 as MNHNS and CDR2 as SASEGT. TCRdb recomputed calls from the 5' RACE reads with MiXCR, one row per CDR3 protein. In the table there are hundreds of thousands of distinct CDR3 sequences, 8% to 9.5% of which are singletons. The genes are TRBV6-1 and TRBJ2-7; the D is unclear. The clonotype was recovered from a man younger than 30 who received the YFV17D yellow fever vaccine. The sample was PBMCs, taken roughly 45 days after the first yellow fever vaccination. The CDR3 sequence: CASRNMAGSDEQYF. CDR3 bases: TGTGCCAGCCGCAATATGGCAGGTAGTGACGAGCAGTACTTC.